This TCR beta chain was documented in a study of graft-versus-host responses after intestinal transplantation. This clone appeared a few times. Its specificity is unknown. The V gene lost 6 bases and the J gene lost 4 bases, with 21 bases spanning the gap. The CDR3 has 15 amino acids. CDR1 is SQVTM, CDR2 ANQGSEA, per germline. Profiling relied on immunoSEQ multiplex PCR, and the TCRdb table lists in-frame clones only, not all of them. The sample comprises roughly 92,000 clones, roughly 88% of which are singletons, and nearly 0.11% rests with the top ten. Specimen: unstimulated CD4+ T cells sorted from spleen or lymph node cells, collected before intestinal transplant. The sequence derives from a human donor who received an intestinal transplant. The chain links TRBV29-1 to TRBJ1-1; TRBD1 might be the D (5 bases). DNA of the CDR3: TGCAGCGTCGCTTACACAGGAGTCCGAGGCACTGAAGCTTTCTTT. Amino acids: CSVAYTGVRGTEAFF.